The 9 T cell receptor beta chains in this list originate from one sample, sequenced in a study of shared clonotypes between healthy human individuals. Produced via immunoSEQ multiplex PCR; TCRdb's table is partial and in-frame only. The sample contains 950,000 to 1,100,000 clones, under 80% of which appear only once. The sequencing input was memory CD4+ T cells sorted from blood. Subset noted: CD45RA-negative fraction. These receptors were taken from a man in his late teens or twenties in good health.

This clone was detected only a few times. The chain uses TRBV30 and TRBJ1-2; 8 positions agree with TRBD1. This CDR3 comprises 17 residues. The germline gives CDR1 GTSNPN, CDR2 SVGIG (reference sequence). The trim removed 1 base at V and 3 bases at J, leaving 13 bases unmatched. CDR3 residues: CAWSDKRTGRKDYGYTF. The CDR3 DNA reads as TGTGCCTGGAGTGATAAAAGGACAGGGCGAAAGGACTATGGCTACACCTTC.

The chain recombines TRBV29-1 with TRBJ1-3; TRBD1 aligns across 8 bases. CDR1 is SQVTM, CDR2 ANQGSEA, per germline. V shed 2 bases, J shed 2 bases, and the junction held 8 bases outside the gene matches. This CDR3 comprises 16 residues. The CDR3 nucleotides are TGCAGCGTTGAAAACGACAGGGGTTTCGCTGGAAACACCATATATTTT. This sequence encodes CSVENDRGFAGNTIYF. The variable domain in full, with the rest retrieved from reference TRBV29-1 and TRBJ1-3, is SAVISQKPSRDICQRGTSLTIQCQVDSQVTMMFWYRQQPGQSLTLIATANQGSEATYESGFVIDKFPISRPNLTFSTLTVSNMSPEDSSIYLCSVENDRGFAGNTIYFGEGSWLTVV.

CDR3 residues: CASDTGGTDTQYF. CDR3 sequence (DNA): TGTGCCAGTGATACAGGGGGCACAGATACGCAGTATTTT. This rearrangement joins TRBV28 to TRBJ2-3, with 7 bases fitting TRBD1. Unmatched junction bases numbered 4, after V lost 9 bases and J lost 1 base. CDR3 length equals 13 residues. CDR1 and CDR2 (germline): MDHEN, SYDVKM.

The J gene is TRBJ2-1, the V gene TRBV6-1; 8 bases line up with TRBD1. Trimming removed 7 bases from V and 5 bases from J; junction bases left unmatched: 10. Germline assignment: CDR1 MNHNS and CDR2 SASEGT. CDR3 size: 15 residues. The CDR3 region is CASTMRTGRNNEQFF. The DNA of the CDR3 is TGTGCCAGCACCATGCGGACAGGGAGAAACAATGAGCAGTTCTTC.

The chain has TRBV19 and TRBJ2-5; 14 positions agree with TRBD2. The J segment lost 5 bases and the V segment lost 4 bases, leaving 6 bases of the junction unmatched. The V gene's germline CDR1 is LNHDA and CDR2 SQIVND (reference sequence). The CDR3 sequence is 16 residues long. The CDR3 coding sequence is TGTGCCAGTAGTAATCCGGGACTAGCGGGAGATGAGACCCAGTACTTC. Encoded protein: CASSNPGLAGDETQYF.

The chain combines TRBV9 with TRBJ1-2; D may be TRBD1 (6 bases). Trimming stripped 6 bases from V and 5 bases from J, with 17 bases between. The V gene's germline CDR1 is SGDLS and CDR2 YYNGEE. This CDR3 spans 14 amino acids. CDR3 protein: CASTNPGQWYGYTF. The CDR3 bases are TGTGCCAGCACCAACCCGGGACAATGGTATGGCTACACCTTC. The variable domain in full, completed from reference TRBV9 and TRBJ1-2, reads DSGVTQTPKHLITATGQRVTLRCSPRSGDLSVYWYQQSLDQGLQFLIQYYNGEERAKGNILERFSAQQFPDLHSELNLSSLELGDSALYFCASTNPGQWYGYTFGSGTRLTVV.

The CDR3 sequence is CASSYLAGSYNEQFF. CDR3 DNA: TGTGCCAGCAGTTACCTAGCGGGATCATACAATGAGCAGTTCTTC. This chain uses TRBV14 with TRBJ2-1; 9 bases fit TRBD2. CDR3 size: 15 residues. Trimming removed 6 bases from V and 4 bases from J; junction bases left unmatched: 7. Germline V gene data show CDR1 as SGHDN and CDR2 as FVKESK.

The chain carries TRBV23-1 and TRBJ1-5; perhaps TRBD1 as D (6 bases). TRBV23-1 is filed as an ORF, its function uncertain. Trimming took off 3 bases at V and 3 bases at J, with 12 bases between the two ends. This CDR3 is 15 amino acids long. CDR3 region: CASSHPDRNNQPQHF. CDR3 DNA: TGCGCCAGCAGTCACCCGGACAGAAACAATCAGCCCCAGCATTTT.

The V and J genes are TRBV4-2 and TRBJ1-3, with TRBD1 matching 8 bases. Germline V gene lookup returns CDR1 LGHNA and CDR2 YNFKEQ. The ends lost 1 base at V and 4 bases at J; junction bases unmatched: 3. This CDR3 region has 15 residues. Here the CDR3 DNA reads TGTGCCAGCAGCCAAGGACAGGGGTCAGGAAACACCATATATTTT. Amino acids: CASSQGQGSGNTIYF.